A single sample gave rise to the 27 T cell receptor beta chains below, sequenced in a study of cytomegalovirus exposure and HLA in healthy donors. With 60 Vbeta and 13 Jbeta primers, the PCR was carried out. The protocol was immunoSEQ multiplex PCR, while the TCRdb copy is restricted to in-frame clones and leaves out a portion. The data hold some 200,000 clones, with approximately 82% observed a single time. Sequences were obtained from PBMCs. The origin of the receptors is a man between 18 and 29 years old in good health and CMV-seronegative.

This chain joins TRBV30 and TRBJ2-2; the D is unclear. CDR1 and CDR2 (germline): GTSNPN, SVGIG (reference sequence). V lost 1 base to trimming and J lost 1 base, with 10 bases between them. The CDR3 contains 15 residues. CDR3 amino acids: CAWSGPVLNTGELFF. DNA of the CDR3: TGTGCCTGGAGTGGCCCCGTACTGAACACCGGGGAGCTGTTTTTT.

V is TRBV5-1 and J is TRBJ2-3; TRBD2 matches at 13 bases. Germline-derived CDR1 and CDR2 are SGHRS and YFSETQ. The V gene end was trimmed by 4 bases and the J gene end by 5 bases; junction bases not matched to a gene: 7. The CDR3 is 16 residues long. The CDR3 DNA follows: TGCGCCAGCAGCGTACGGACTAGCGGGAGTAGAGATACGCAGTATTTT. This translates into CASSVRTSGSRDTQYF. The full variable domain, in which reference TRBV5-1 and TRBJ2-3 provide the parts outside the CDR3, is KAGVTQTPRYLIKTRGQQVTLSCSPISGHRSVSWYQQTPGQGLQFLFEYFSETQRNKGNFPGRFSGRQFSNSRSEMNVSTLELGDSALYLCASSVRTSGSRDTQYFGPGTRLTVL.

This chain uses TRBV27 with TRBJ2-2, with D perhaps matching TRBD1 (5 bases). The germline V gene encodes CDR1 MNHEY and CDR2 SMNVEV (reference sequence). V was pared by 5 bases and J by 2 bases, with 12 bases between. The CDR3 is made up of 15 amino acids. CDR3: CASSPGTGNTGELFF. The CDR3 coding sequence is TGTGCCAGCAGTCCGGGTACAGGAAACACCGGGGAGCTGTTTTTT.

In nucleotides, the CDR3 is TGTGCCAGCAGTTCATCCAGGGTAGTGAGCACTGAAGCTTTCTTT. It yields the protein CASSSSRVVSTEAFF. V is TRBV27 and J is TRBJ1-1, with D possibly TRBD1 on 5 matching bases. The CDR3 covers 15 residues. The germline CDR1 and CDR2 sequences are MNHEY and SMNVEV (reference sequence). V gave up 4 bases and J gave up 4 bases, with 16 bases separating them.

The chain carries TRBV27 and TRBJ1-5, with D hard to call. The length of the CDR3 is 14 residues. Germline assignment: CDR1 MNHEY and CDR2 SMNVEV (reference sequence). Trimming pared 5 bases from V and 1 base from J, leaving 9 bases between. CDR3 amino acids: CASSQGGSNQPQHF. The CDR3 bases are TGTGCCAGCAGTCAAGGCGGAAGCAATCAGCCCCAGCATTTT.

The chain is built from TRBV18 and TRBJ2-7; 9 positions match TRBD2. This CDR3 has 14 residues. From germline, CDR1 is KGHSH and CDR2 LQKENI. J gave up 6 bases and V 1 base, and 4 bases lay outside the gene matches. In DNA, the CDR3 is TGTGCCAGCTCACCACGCGGGAGGGGCGGCGAGCAGTACTTC. Protein sequence: CASSPRGRGGEQYF.

The V and J genes are TRBV28 and TRBJ2-7; 9 nucleotides agree with TRBD1. CDR3 length: 16 amino acids. The germline gives CDR1 MDHEN, CDR2 SYDVKM. J was trimmed by 9 bases and V by 1 base; bases with no gene match: 13. The chain's CDR3 is CASSLLSGDRVGGQYF. CDR3 DNA sequence: TGTGCCAGCAGTTTATTGAGCGGGGACAGGGTAGGAGGGCAGTACTTC.

About this clone itself: This sample includes further DNA sequences coding for the same CDR3. The J gene is TRBJ2-3, the V gene TRBV9, with 9 bases matching TRBD1. V shed 3 bases, J shed 0 bases, and the junction held 2 bases outside the gene matches. CDR1 and CDR2 (germline): SGDLS, YYNGEE. The CDR3 contains 15 residues. CDR3 sequence: CASSAGQGSTDTQYF. For the CDR3, the DNA is TGTGCCAGCAGCGCCGGACAGGGGAGCACAGATACGCAGTATTTT.

Concerning this clone itself: At one boundary the junction diverges from the germline segment, which might be a read error. The chain recombines TRBV6-6 with TRBJ1-5; 8 bases are shared with TRBD1. Germline V gives CDR1 MNHNY, CDR2 SVGAGI (reference sequence). This CDR3 is 13 amino acids long. The CDR3: CASSYGRQGHPNF. In nucleotides, the CDR3 is TGTGCCAGCAGTTACGGTCGACAGGGGCATCCCAATTTT.

The chain uses TRBV5-1 and TRBJ1-1; D is ambiguous. CDR1 and CDR2 (germline): SGHRS, YFSETQ. There are 15 residues in the CDR3. V shed 4 bases and J shed 5 bases, with 18 bases lying between them. In DNA form, the CDR3 reads TGCGCCAGCAGCCCCCCCCAATCGGTTATGACTGAAGCTTTCTTT. It codes for CASSPPQSVMTEAFF.

This CDR3 is CASSIAGYSYNEQFF. The CDR3 region has the DNA TGTGCCAGTAGTATAGCGGGGTACTCCTACAATGAGCAGTTCTTC. J is TRBJ2-1 and V is TRBV19; maybe TRBD2 (5 bases). Trimming stripped 1 base from V and 0 bases from J, with 7 bases between. The CDR3 runs to 15 residues. Germline lookup yields CDR1 LNHDA and CDR2 SQIVND (reference sequence).

This clone appeared once. The chain combines TRBV6-4 with TRBJ2-1, with 10 bases that match TRBD2. J gave up 9 bases and V 3 bases, and 5 bases lay outside the gene matches. Germline loops: CDR1 MRHNA, CDR2 SNTAGT. This CDR3 is built from 14 residues. CDR3 bases: TGTGCCAGCAGTGAAACTAGCGGGAAAAGTGAGCAGTTCTTC. Its translation: CASSETSGKSEQFF.

DNA of the CDR3: TGTGCCAGCAATCGAAAGAGGGGGGGGAACTATGGCTACACCTTC. It yields the protein CASNRKRGGNYGYTF. V is TRBV13 and J is TRBJ1-2; perhaps TRBD1 as D (6 bases). V was cut by 7 bases and J by 2 bases, with 17 bases left in between. The CDR3 contains 15 residues. In germline, CDR1 is PRHDT, CDR2 FYEKMQ (reference sequence).

This clone was seen only a few times. The J gene is TRBJ1-4, the V gene TRBV19; D is uncertain. From germline, CDR1 is LNHDA and CDR2 SQIVND (reference sequence). The V end was cut by 5 bases, the J end by 5 bases, with 18 bases between. This CDR3 is built from 16 residues. The CDR3 is CASSSGPGSQNEKLFF. The CDR3 DNA reads as TGTGCCAGTAGTTCGGGTCCCGGGAGTCAGAATGAAAAACTGTTTTTT.

The V and J genes are TRBV5-1 and TRBJ1-1, with D possibly matching TRBD1 (5 bases). V dropped 0 bases and J dropped 5 bases, with 17 bases sitting between them. CDR1 is SGHRS, CDR2 YFSETQ, per germline. The CDR3 is made up of 16 amino acids. The CDR3 reads CASSLALDGGVTEAFF. DNA of the CDR3: TGCGCCAGCAGCTTGGCCTTAGACGGAGGGGTAACTGAAGCTTTCTTT.

The V and J genes are TRBV6-5 and TRBJ2-7, with 9 bases matching TRBD2. CDR1 and CDR2 from the germline V gene are MNHEY and SVGAGI. This CDR3 contains 14 residues. The V gene end was trimmed by 6 bases and the J gene end by 3 bases; junction bases not matched to a gene: 6. The CDR3 reads CASRGSGGLYEQYF. The DNA of the CDR3 is TGTGCCAGCAGGGGTAGCGGGGGCCTCTACGAGCAGTACTTC.

The chain joins TRBV10-3 to TRBJ1-2; TRBD1 agrees at 9 bases. The CDR3 is 14 residues long. The junction had 7 bases not matched to a gene; V was cut back by 7 bases and J by 4 bases. Per germline, CDR1 ENHRY and CDR2 SYGVKD. CDR3 sequence (DNA): TGTGCCATCACCGAGGACAGGGGTGGCTATGGCTACACCTTC. Protein product: CAITEDRGGYGYTF.

V and J are TRBV28 and TRBJ1-2; 9 bases fit TRBD1. The CDR3 consists of 15 residues. Germline V lookup: CDR1 MDHEN, CDR2 SYDVKM. J lost 4 bases, V lost 6 bases, and 9 bases had no gene match. As DNA, the CDR3 is TGTGCCAGCAGCCTCCCGGGACAGGGTGGCTATGGCTACACCTTC. Amino acid sequence: CASSLPGQGGYGYTF.

J is TRBJ2-7 and V is TRBV2, with 10 positions matching TRBD1. Germline-derived CDR1 and CDR2 are SNHLY and FYNNEI. With 5 bases clipped from V and 7 bases from J, the junction kept 17 bases outside the gene matches. The CDR3 has 17 residues. DNA of the CDR3: TGTGCCAGCAGTCAGACGCCCGGGACAGGGGCCAATGGAGAGCAGTACTTC. As protein: CASSQTPGTGANGEQYF.

V is TRBV5-6 and J is TRBJ1-4, with 12 bases matching TRBD1. This CDR3 contains 16 residues. Germline assignment: CDR1 SGHDT and CDR2 YYEEEE. V was clipped by 0 bases and J by 10 bases; unmatched bases: 7. Written as DNA, the CDR3 is TGTGCCAGCAGCTTGGTAGGGGACAGGGGGCGCGGAAAACTGTTTTTT. Its protein is CASSLVGDRGRGKLFF.

This clone appeared a few times. V gene TRBV5-6 combines with J gene TRBJ1-3; TRBD1 might be the D (5 bases). The germline gives CDR1 SGHDT, CDR2 YYEEEE. V was pared by 5 bases and J by 0 bases, with 12 bases between. The CDR3 extends over 15 amino acids. CDR3 sequence: CASSFDSLSGNTIYF. CDR3 sequence (DNA): TGTGCCAGCAGTTTCGACAGTCTCTCTGGAAACACCATATATTTT.

The gene calls are TRBV7-9 and TRBJ2-1, with a weak D call TRBD1 (5 bases). Trimming pared 0 bases from V and 2 bases from J, leaving 8 bases between. The CDR3 contains 15 residues. The germline gives CDR1 SEHNR, CDR2 FQNEAQ (reference sequence). DNA of the CDR3: TGTGCCAGCAGCTTAGCGCAGGGAACCTACAATGAGCAGTTCTTC. This gives the protein CASSLAQGTYNEQFF.

This chain uses TRBV6-1 with TRBJ1-2; D uncertain. Germline V gene sequence: CDR1 MNHNS, CDR2 SASEGT. The CDR3 is made up of 9 amino acids. Trimming shortened V by 5 bases and J by 14 bases, and 9 bases separated the two germline ends. The CDR3 bases are TGTGCCAGCAGTTCAAGTCGGACCTTC. The encoded protein is CASSSSRTF.

J is TRBJ1-2 and V is TRBV7-2; maybe TRBD1 (6 bases). The CDR3 is 14 residues long. V dropped 4 bases and J dropped 9 bases, with 18 bases sitting between them. Per germline, CDR1 SGHTA and CDR2 FQGNSA. The CDR3 nucleotides are TGTGCCAGCAGCTGGGGGCAGGGGTTTTATAGCTACACCTTC. It yields the protein CASSWGQGFYSYTF.

V gene TRBV11-2 combines with J gene TRBJ2-7; 12 bases are a match to TRBD2. Germline CDR1 is SGHAT and CDR2 is FQNNGV. CDR3 length: 14 amino acids. The V segment lost 1 base and the J segment 9 bases; nucleotides outside the gene matches: 4. The CDR3 sequence: CASSLGLAGGRQYF. DNA of the CDR3: TGTGCCAGCAGCTTAGGGCTAGCGGGAGGGCGGCAGTACTTC.

This rearrangement joins TRBV10-2 to TRBJ2-7; 7 bases are shared with TRBD1. The CDR3 covers 14 residues. Germline assignment: CDR1 WSHSY and CDR2 SAAADI. V lost 3 bases and J lost 5; bases outside the gene matches: 7. The CDR3 DNA is TGCGCCAGCAGTGATTTACAGGGGATCGACGAGCAGTACTTC. Its protein is CASSDLQGIDEQYF.

This clone was seen a single time. The gene calls are TRBV18 and TRBJ2-1, with D maybe TRBD2 (6 bases). Germline CDR1 is KGHSH and CDR2 is LQKENI. The CDR3 consists of 15 residues. Trimming removed 2 bases at V and 0 bases at J, with 8 bases between. The CDR3 nucleotides are TGTGCCAGCTCACCATTTAGCGGCTCCTACAATGAGCAGTTCTTC. This encodes CASSPFSGSYNEQFF.